This T cell receptor (beta chain) derives from a study of chemoradiotherapy in HPV16-positive cancers. Study background: A couple of HPV16-positive patients' cells yielded candidate HPV-specific clones and common motifs.

Germline values: CDR1 GTSNPN, CDR2 SVGIG (reference sequence). The ends were cut back, 0 bases at V and 5 bases at J, with 10 bases in the middle. This CDR3 has 13 residues. Samples were taken several times over chemoradiotherapy. Using immunoSEQ multiplex PCR, the repertoire was profiled, and TCRdb retains in-frame clones only, with some absent. The repertoire holds 6,000 to 9,500 clones, with around two thirds as singletons. The source material was tumor tissue, sampled from a patient who underwent chemoradiotherapy. The V and J genes are TRBV30 and TRBJ2-5, with D possibly TRBD1 on 8 matching bases. This clonotype originated in a human donor with HPV-associated anogenital cancer. CDR3 bases: TGTGCCTGGAGTGTACAGGGGGGGGAGACCCAGTACTTC. Protein sequence: CAWSVQGGETQYF.